These T cell receptor beta chains were read from a single sample in a study of blood T cell repertoires in COVID-19. Sequencing used immunoSEQ multiplex PCR; TCRdb keeps in-frame clones, though not all of them. The data contain about 200,000 clones, more than 85% of them seen just once; the ten biggest clones take up about a tenth. The sample consisted of peripheral blood. The receptors were sampled from a woman between 45 and 60 years old with COVID-19, enrolled during active disease. CDR3s include the opening cysteine and the closing phenylalanine or tryptophan.

J: TRBJ1-1; V: TRBV7-6; CDR3: CASSLVGGITEAFF
J: TRBJ2-2; V: TRBV7-2; CDR3: CASSPNRGGELFF
J: TRBJ1-2; V: TRBV6-5; CDR3: CASGGTRLLSYGYTF
J: TRBJ2-6; V: TRBV24-1; CDR3: CATSPAGTPGSGANVLTF
J: TRBJ1-3; V: TRBV5-1; CDR3: CASSLAQGGGNTIYF
J: TRBJ1-5; V: TRBV27; CDR3: CATSRYSNQPQHF
J: TRBJ2-7; V: TRBV13; CDR3: CASSTRGFELYEQYF
J: TRBJ1-5; V: TRBV3-1/TRBV3-2; CDR3: CASSQDPGGAHQPQHF
J: TRBJ1-1; V: TRBV5-1; CDR3: CASGGQGMNTEAFF
J: TRBJ1-1; V: TRBV10-3; CDR3: CAISTTGRDTEAFF
J: TRBJ2-5; V: TRBV6-5; CDR3: CASSSPRTAQETQYF
J: TRBJ2-1; V: TRBV7-2; CDR3: CASSFGLAWDEQFF
J: TRBJ1-1; V: TRBV19; CDR3: CASSAYLNTEAFF
J: TRBJ2-3; V: TRBV2; CDR3: CASRTSRTDTQYF
J: TRBJ2-1; V: TRBV11-1; CDR3: CASAVGGGRFNEQFF
J: TRBJ2-2; V: TRBV4-1; CDR3: CASSPPTGVINTGELFF
J: TRBJ1-6; V: TRBV6-5; CDR3: CASSYSGQGISPLHF
J: TRBJ1-1; V: TRBV11-3; CDR3: CASSFNSEAFF
J: TRBJ2-1; V: TRBV24-1; CDR3: CATSDLQLEQFF
J: TRBJ2-1; V: TRBV7-8; CDR3: CASRPPGSYNEQFF
J: TRBJ1-5; V: TRBV30; CDR3: CAWSQGLNQPQHF
J: TRBJ1-1; V: TRBV30; CDR3: CAWSKAGLLNTEAFF
J: TRBJ2-1; V: TRBV2; CDR3: CASSAGDLNNEQFF
J: TRBJ2-2; V: TRBV24-1; CDR3: CATRTGASATGELFF
J: TRBJ2-4; V: TRBV5-6; CDR3: CASRGGRSAKNIQYF
J: TRBJ1-2; V: TRBV19; CDR3: CASSLQGANYGYTF
J: TRBJ2-2; V: TRBV6-4; CDR3: CASSSGVNTGELFF
J: TRBJ2-2; V: TRBV11-3; CDR3: CASSLGFLKDKDTGELFF
J: TRBJ2-7; V: TRBV19; CDR3: CASSNPRGQGSEQYF